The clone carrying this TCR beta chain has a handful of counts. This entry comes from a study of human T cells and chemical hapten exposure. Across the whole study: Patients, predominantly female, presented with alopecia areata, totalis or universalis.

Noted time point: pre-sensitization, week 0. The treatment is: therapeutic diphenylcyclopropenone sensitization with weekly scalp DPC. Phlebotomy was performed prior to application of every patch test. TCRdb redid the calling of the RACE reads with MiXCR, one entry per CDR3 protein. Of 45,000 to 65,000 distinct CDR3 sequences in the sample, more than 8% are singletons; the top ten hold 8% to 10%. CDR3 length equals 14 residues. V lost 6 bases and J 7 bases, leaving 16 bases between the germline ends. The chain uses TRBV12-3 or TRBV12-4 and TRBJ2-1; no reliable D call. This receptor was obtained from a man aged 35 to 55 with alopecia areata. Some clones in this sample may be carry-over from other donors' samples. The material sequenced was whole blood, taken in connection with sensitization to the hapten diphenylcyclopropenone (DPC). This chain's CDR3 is CASSPPRDGNEQFF. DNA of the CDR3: TGTGCCAGCAGCCCCCCCCGAGATGGGAATGAGCAGTTCTTC.